This TCR beta chain stems from a study of beta chain features in type 1 diabetes. Overall study findings and caveats: When cDNA is sequenced, cells with high TCR expression could be over-represented. Moderate but significant shortening of TCRB CDR3s was recorded in all four CD4+ subsets from Type 1 diabetes patients. Patients' naive, central memory and regulatory TCRB repertoires appeared more alike than those of healthy donors.

Cell sorting via CD45RO/CCR7/CD25/CD127/CD95/CD27 was performed to obtain CD4+ naive, central memory, regulatory and stem cell-like memory cells. The CDR3 runs 14 residues. V shed 5 bases, J shed 5 bases, and the junction held 6 bases outside the gene matches. Looked up from germline, CDR1 is SEHNR and CDR2 is FQNEAQ (reference sequence). This clone occurred a few times. Its antigen is still unknown. All of the isolated RNA was reverse transcribed, so expressed TCRB transcripts were sequenced. Here immunoSEQ multiplex PCR was the method, and the copy in TCRdb shows in-frame clones only, minus some. The sample includes about 740,000 clones, 13% seen only once; the top ten take about 0.02%.

The sequence was obtained from a young man with type 1 diabetes. This chain joins TRBV7-9 and TRBJ2-5, with TRBD1 matching 9 bases. Sequenced sample: naive CD4+ T cells from blood. As DNA, the CDR3 is TGTGCCAGCAGCCCCACAGGGGGCATGGAGACCCAGTACTTC. Its protein is CASSPTGGMETQYF.